Here is one TCR beta chain with its context. A second 7 to 11 cycle PCR used barcoded and J-beta primers. TCRdb independently ran MiXCR on the 5' RACE reads; one entry per CDR3 protein. The repertoire holds around 900,000 distinct CDR3 sequences, with roughly 51% as singletons. This sample stems from a study of blood T cells in healthy people across ages. The length of the CDR3 is 14 residues. V was cut by 1 base and J by 2 bases, with 8 bases left in between. This TCR was sampled from a woman aged 55-70 years in good health. The sample consisted of blood. The chain links TRBV12-3 or TRBV12-4 to TRBJ2-5, with D unclear. In DNA form, the CDR3 reads TGTGCCAGCAGTTTAGACCGGCAGCAAGAGACCCAGTACTTC. Translated, it gives CASSLDRQQETQYF.